This is a list of T cell receptor beta chains from one sample in a study of tumor and adjacent non-tumor tissue in lung cancer. MiXCR, applied by TCRdb to the multiplex PCR reads, yields one record per CDR3 protein. Of about 86,000 distinct CDR3 sequences in the sample, about 77% are singletons; the top ten hold just over 20%. The material sequenced was distant non-tumor lung tissue. The receptors stem from a woman aged 50 to 60 with non-small cell lung cancer. Each CDR3 is given with its conserved first and last residue. The D gene is left open where the match is weak. The listing skips clone size in some rows; elsewhere it reads once, few, many or a size class.

d_gene,len,abundance,j_gene,v_gene,CDR3aa,CDR3nt
TRBD1,14,few,TRBJ2-7,TRBV5-1,CASSLAQTGLEQYF,TGCGCCAGCAGCTTGGCCCAGACAGGGCTCGAGCAGTACTTC
TRBD2,17,-,TRBJ2-7,TRBV11-2,CACSPRISGRALWEQYF,TGTGCCTGCAGCCCCCGGATTAGCGGGAGGGCGTTGTGGGAGCAGTACTTC
-,14,-,TRBJ1-1,TRBV13,CASTPFRGNTEDFF,TGTGCCAGCACACCCTTCCGGGGGAACACTGAAGATTTCTTT
-,15,-,TRBJ1-5,TRBV5-8,CASFAWGIINQPQHF,TGTGCCAGCTTCGCATGGGGTATTATCAATCAGCCCCAGCATTTT
-,15,-,TRBJ2-3,TRBV10-3,CATSEAIPSTDTQYF,TGTGCCACCAGTGAGGCTATCCCTAGCACAGATACGCAGTATTTT
TRBD2,14,-,TRBJ2-1,TRBV12-3/TRBV12-4,CTSSPSGLVGEQFF,TGTACCAGCAGTCCCTCGGGACTAGTGGGTGAGCAGTTCTTC
-,11,-,TRBJ2-1,TRBV29-1,CIFMRANEQFF,TGCATCTTCATGAGGGCCAATGAGCAGTTCTTC
TRBD1,15,-,TRBJ2-7,TRBV6-2/TRBV6-3,CSSSLQGVHRLEQYF,TGTTCCAGCAGCTTACAGGGGGTCCACCGCCTCGAGCAGTACTTC
TRBD2,16,many,TRBJ2-2,TRBV28,CASLRAGGGRTGELFF,TGTGCCAGTCTCCGAGCTGGGGGAGGGCGTACCGGGGAGCTGTTTTTT
TRBD2,13,few,TRBJ2-1,TRBV27,CASSLTSVNEQFF,TGTGCCAGCAGTTTGACTAGCGTAAATGAGCAGTTCTTC
-,12,many,TRBJ2-1,TRBV11-3,CASSLNANEQFF,TGTGCCAGCAGCTTAAATGCCAATGAGCAGTTCTTC
TRBD1,16,-,TRBJ2-6,TRBV6-6,CASSYPGGSGANVLTF,TGTGCCAGCAGTTACCCAGGGGGCTCTGGGGCCAACGTCCTGACTTTC
TRBD1,15,few,TRBJ2-1,TRBV4-2,CASSQIGTASNEQFF,TGTGCCAGCAGTCAAATCGGGACAGCATCCAATGAGCAGTTCTTC
TRBD1,13,-,TRBJ2-7,TRBV6-6,CASSWDSTYEQYF,TGTGCCAGCAGCTGGGACAGCACATACGAGCAGTACTTC
-,17,many,TRBJ2-2,TRBV6-2/TRBV6-3,CASSAGSGTANTGELFF,TGTGCCAGCAGTGCAGGCTCCGGGACGGCGAACACCGGGGAGCTGTTTTTT
TRBD1,12,-,TRBJ2-5,TRBV5-1,CASHRGKETQYF,TGCGCCAGCCACAGGGGGAAGGAGACCCAGTACTTC
-,14,-,TRBJ1-5,TRBV10-2,CASSGAGAQRPHHF,TGCGCTAGCAGTGGGGCTGGTGCGCAGCGGCCCCATCATTTT
TRBD2,15,-,TRBJ2-1,TRBV11-2,CPNSLGLAGTNEQFF,TGTCCCAATAGCTTAGGCCTAGCGGGAACGAATGAGCAGTTCTTC
-,14,once,TRBJ1-1,TRBV5-4,CASSLEVNHTEAFF,TGTGCCAGCAGCTTGGAGGTCAACCACACGGAGGCTTTCTTT
-,17,-,TRBJ2-3,TRBV7-8,CASSLGLTGTSTDTQYF,TGTGCCAGCAGCCTAGGACTAACGGGGACTAGCACAGATACGCAGTATTTT